This T cell receptor beta chain derives from a study of blood T cell repertoires in COVID-19. As for the study in general: In each case, the material was cDNA or gDNA derived from T cells, B-cell-depleted T cells, or PBMCs.

Germline CDR1 and CDR2: MNHEY and SVGAGI. This CDR3 region has 14 residues. V was clipped by 10 bases and J by 1 base; unmatched bases: 7. The repertoire was sequenced with immunoSEQ multiplex PCR; TCRdb's copy has only in-frame clones and lacks some. The sample has around 20,000 clones; 70% to 90% are singletons. Sequenced input: peripheral blood. The rearrangement uses TRBV6-5 and TRBJ2-5, with 9 bases lining up with TRBD1. The sequence derives from a human donor with active COVID-19. The donor label of this sample is uncertain. Here the CDR3 DNA reads TGTGCCACCCACAGGGGGCGAATCCAAGAGACCCAGTACTTC. Encoded protein: CATHRGRIQETQYF.